These T cell receptor beta chains were read from a single sample in a study of cytomegalovirus exposure and HLA in healthy donors. The data were produced by immunoSEQ multiplex PCR, yet TCRdb's version contains in-frame clones alone and is incomplete. The sample has roughly 180,000 clones; approximately 85% are singletons. Specimen: PBMCs. These receptors all come from a man between 18 and 35 years old in good health and CMV-seropositive. The CDR3 runs from the conserved cysteine through the conserved F or W. Each record gives: CDR3 DNA, CDR3 protein, V gene, CDR3 length, J gene, clone size, D gene. The D gene is left open where the match is weak. Part of the rows lack a size; the others show once, few, many or a class for expanded clones.

DNA: TGCGCCAGCAGCTTGGCGGGGGGCTCTGGAAACACCATATATTTT
CDR3: CASSLAGGSGNTIYF
V: TRBV5-1
length: 15
J: TRBJ1-3
size: .
D: .

DNA: TGCAGCGTTGCCTCGGGGGGTCAGGAGACCCAGTACTTC
CDR3: CSVASGGQETQYF
V: TRBV29-1
length: 13
J: TRBJ2-5
size: once
D: TRBD2

DNA: TGCGCCAGCAGCTTATCCGGGTTACTATACAATGAGCAGTTCTTC
CDR3: CASSLSGLLYNEQFF
V: TRBV5-1
length: 15
J: TRBJ2-1
size: .
D: .

DNA: TGTGCCAGCAGTTACTACAGTGGGGAGACCCAGTACTTC
CDR3: CASSYYSGETQYF
V: TRBV6-6
length: 13
J: TRBJ2-5
size: .
D: .

DNA: TGTGCCAGCAGTTTGACAGGCTACACAGATACGCAGTATTTT
CDR3: CASSLTGYTDTQYF
V: TRBV27
length: 14
J: TRBJ2-3
size: .
D: .

DNA: TGTGCCAGCAGCGAGGCTCATGGGGGGGCGAAAAGCTACGAGCAGTACTTC
CDR3: CASSEAHGGAKSYEQYF
V: TRBV7-6
length: 17
J: TRBJ2-7
size: once
D: .

DNA: TGTGCTAGTGGTTGGAGCTCCTACAATGAGCAGTTCTTC
CDR3: CASGWSSYNEQFF
V: TRBV12-5
length: 13
J: TRBJ2-1
size: .
D: .

DNA: TGTGCCAGCAGCCCCCGGCTGGGGGCAACTACAGATACGCAGTATTTT
CDR3: CASSPRLGATTDTQYF
V: TRBV7-8
length: 16
J: TRBJ2-3
size: .
D: .

DNA: TGTGCCAGCAGTAGGACTGACGCGAACACCGGGGAGCTGTTTTTT
CDR3: CASSRTDANTGELFF
V: TRBV2
length: 15
J: TRBJ2-2
size: .
D: .

DNA: TGTGCCAGCACCCCCCGCGGGGACGCCACAGATACGCAGTATTTT
CDR3: CASTPRGDATDTQYF
V: TRBV2
length: 15
J: TRBJ2-3
size: .
D: .

DNA: TGTGCCAGCAGCTGGAAGGGAGGGGCCGGGGAGCTGTTTTTT
CDR3: CASSWKGGAGELFF
V: TRBV7-2
length: 14
J: TRBJ2-2
size: .
D: TRBD2

DNA: TGCGCCAGCAGCCAAGAGGGGGGGGAGCAGTACTTC
CDR3: CASSQEGGEQYF
V: TRBV4-1
length: 12
J: TRBJ2-7
size: .
D: TRBD2

DNA: TGTGCCAGCAGCCAGGGGCAGTCCTACGAGCAGTACTTC
CDR3: CASSQGQSYEQYF
V: TRBV5-4
length: 13
J: TRBJ2-7
size: .
D: .

DNA: TGTGCCAGCTCACCGGATTCAGTAATAGCGTCCACCGGGGAGCTGTTTTTT
CDR3: CASSPDSVIASTGELFF
V: TRBV18
length: 17
J: TRBJ2-2
size: once
D: .

DNA: TGTGCCAGCAGTTTTCCAGGGTACTATGAGCAGTTCTTC
CDR3: CASSFPGYYEQFF
V: TRBV27
length: 13
J: TRBJ2-1
size: .
D: .

DNA: TGTGCCAGTAGTCCCGGCAGGCCGGATGAAAAACTGTTTTTT
CDR3: CASSPGRPDEKLFF
V: TRBV19
length: 14
J: TRBJ1-4
size: .
D: .

DNA: TGCGCCAGCAGCTTGGGCACAGTGAACTCCTACGAGCAGTACTTC
CDR3: CASSLGTVNSYEQYF
V: TRBV5-1
length: 15
J: TRBJ2-7
size: .
D: .

DNA: TGCGCCAGCAGCCGCGAAACAGGGTTCGGGGCCAACGTCCTGACTTTC
CDR3: CASSRETGFGANVLTF
V: TRBV5-1
length: 16
J: TRBJ2-6
size: .
D: .

DNA: TGTGCCAGCAGTGGATTGAGAGGGACCGGGGAGCTGTTTTTT
CDR3: CASSGLRGTGELFF
V: TRBV6-1
length: 14
J: TRBJ2-2
size: .
D: .

DNA: TGCGCCAGCAGCCAAGATTCAAACACCGGGGAGCTGTTTTTT
CDR3: CASSQDSNTGELFF
V: TRBV4-1
length: 14
J: TRBJ2-2
size: few
D: .

DNA: TGTGCCAGCTCACCATTGGACAGGTCCAATGGCTACACCTTC
CDR3: CASSPLDRSNGYTF
V: TRBV18
length: 14
J: TRBJ1-2
size: .
D: TRBD1

DNA: TGTGCCAGCAGTTTACAAGAGAACACTGAAGCTTTCTTT
CDR3: CASSLQENTEAFF
V: TRBV6-5
length: 13
J: TRBJ1-1
size: .
D: .

DNA: TGTGCCAGCAGCTTCCGACTAGCGGGGGGGCTGGAGACCCAGTACTTC
CDR3: CASSFRLAGGLETQYF
V: TRBV7-9
length: 16
J: TRBJ2-5
size: .
D: TRBD2

DNA: TGTGCCAGCGGGTGGGGGCCTAAAGGGGATGAGCAGTTCTTC
CDR3: CASGWGPKGDEQFF
V: TRBV7-9
length: 14
J: TRBJ2-1
size: .
D: .

DNA: TGTGCCAGTAACTCGGACAGAAACTATGGCTACACCTTC
CDR3: CASNSDRNYGYTF
V: TRBV19
length: 13
J: TRBJ1-2
size: .
D: .

DNA: TGTGCCAGCAGCAAATCCTACAGGAGACTGAACACTGAAGCTTTCTTT
CDR3: CASSKSYRRLNTEAFF
V: TRBV21-1
length: 16
J: TRBJ1-1
size: .
D: .

DNA: TGTGCCAGTAGTTGGCTCGACAGCGGGACAGGGGGCTACACCTTC
CDR3: CASSWLDSGTGGYTF
V: TRBV19
length: 15
J: TRBJ1-2
size: .
D: TRBD1

DNA: TGTGCCAGTAGTATAGACGGACAGGGTGGGGAGACCCAGTACTTC
CDR3: CASSIDGQGGETQYF
V: TRBV19
length: 15
J: TRBJ2-5
size: .
D: TRBD1

DNA: TGTGCCAGCAGTTTCGTCGGTCAGCCCCAGCATTTT
CDR3: CASSFVGQPQHF
V: TRBV27
length: 12
J: TRBJ1-5
size: .
D: .

DNA: TGTGCCAGCAGCCGACAGGGGGTGGAAGAGACCCAGTACTTC
CDR3: CASSRQGVEETQYF
V: TRBV7-2
length: 14
J: TRBJ2-5
size: .
D: TRBD1

DNA: TGTGCCAGCAACCCCGGGCTGGGACAGGGGGCGGACGAGCAGTACTTC
CDR3: CASNPGLGQGADEQYF
V: TRBV7-9
length: 16
J: TRBJ2-7
size: few
D: TRBD1

DNA: TGTGCCAGTAGTGACAGGGCCGAGCAGTACTTC
CDR3: CASSDRAEQYF
V: TRBV19
length: 11
J: TRBJ2-7
size: once
D: TRBD1

DNA: TGTGCCACTAGACAGGAGTTAAGGACCGGGGAGCTGTTTTTT
CDR3: CATRQELRTGELFF
V: TRBV6-1
length: 14
J: TRBJ2-2
size: once
D: .

DNA: TGTGCCAGCAGCGTAGGTTCAGAGCCCCAGCATTTT
CDR3: CASSVGSEPQHF
V: TRBV9
length: 12
J: TRBJ1-5
size: .
D: .

DNA: TGTGCCAGCAGCTTACAGACAGGGGGCGCAGATACGCAGTATTTT
CDR3: CASSLQTGGADTQYF
V: TRBV7-2
length: 15
J: TRBJ2-3
size: .
D: TRBD1

DNA: TGTGCCAGCACGGGGGGCACTGAAGCTTTCTTT
CDR3: CASTGGTEAFF
V: TRBV28
length: 11
J: TRBJ1-1
size: once
D: .

DNA: .
CDR3: CASSKWAAGTQETQYF
V: TRBV21-1
length: 16
J: TRBJ2-5
size: .
D: .

DNA: TGTGCCAGCAGTGAAGCGCGGACAGCTACTACCTACGAGCAGTACTTC
CDR3: CASSEARTATTYEQYF
V: TRBV6-1
length: 16
J: TRBJ2-7
size: once
D: .

DNA: TGTGCCAGCAGCAAAGGGACAGGCGACAATGAGCAGTTCTTC
CDR3: CASSKGTGDNEQFF
V: TRBV5-6
length: 14
J: TRBJ2-1
size: few
D: TRBD1

DNA: TGTGCCTGGAGTGAAAGACAGGGGGCAAGGGGGTACACCTTC
CDR3: CAWSERQGARGYTF
V: TRBV30
length: 14
J: TRBJ1-2
size: .
D: TRBD1